This TCR beta chain was sequenced during a study of blood T cell repertoires in COVID-19. As handled by the study authors: Estimation of nucleated cell counts relied on the amplification of reference gene primers. The assay was immunoSEQ multiplex PCR, and TCRdb's table has in-frame clones only and misses some. That table gives V, J and clone size, and the DNA gave D and trimming. Among approximately 350,000 clones listed, roughly nine tenths were seen once. The age range of participants was about 18 to 100 years, with residence in around 22 US areas. This CDR3 region has 13 residues. V dropped 3 bases and J dropped 5; count of bases not matched to a gene: 2. Per the germline V gene, CDR1 is SGHTA and CDR2 is FQGNSA.

The chain is built from TRBV7-2 and TRBJ2-3; 7 nucleotides align to TRBD2. The sequencing input was PBMCs or T cells enriched from blood (not recorded which). The sequence was obtained from a man aged 18 to 30 who had recovered from COVID-19. CDR3 nucleotide sequence: TGTGCCAGCAGCTTCGAGCGGGGAGATACGCAGTATTTT. Its translation: CASSFERGDTQYF.